The T cell receptor (beta chain) described here comes from a study of Ad26.COV2.S vaccination and SARS-CoV-2 variants. Treatment described: around 19 received Ad26.COV2.S at low or high dose, single or two shots; about 5 received placebo; per-sample allocation not given. Each sample was drawn 63 days after the first injection (of vaccine or placebo). Ad26 vector vaccine expressed Wuhan-strain SARS-CoV-2 spike. Here immunoSEQ multiplex PCR was the method, and the copy in TCRdb shows in-frame clones only, minus some. The sample comprises 300,000 to 350,000 clones, 70% to 90% of which are singletons, and under 2.5% rests with the top ten. In this sample, this clone turned up a few times. Its antigen is as yet unknown. Germline CDR1 reads MNHEY; CDR2 reads SMNVEV (reference sequence). The J segment lost 3 bases and the V segment lost 4 bases, leaving 11 bases of the junction unmatched. The CDR3 extends over 18 amino acids.

Findings of the study overall: Spike-specific CD8+ and CD4+ T cell responses reportedly showed substantial breadth after vaccination.

The TCR was taken from a person aged 18 to 59 who received the Ad26.COV2.S COVID-19 vaccine or a placebo. The material sequenced was peripheral blood, taken in a trial of Ad26.COV2.S vaccine versus placebo. The V and J genes are TRBV27 and TRBJ1-4, with 10 bases that match TRBD1. CDR3 DNA: TGTGCCAGCAGTTCTTCCGGGACAGGGGTTCTTCCTAATGAAAAACTGTTTTTT. This codes for CASSSSGTGVLPNEKLFF.